The 27 T cell receptor beta chains below come from one sample, sequenced in a study of T-cell memory formation after mild COVID-19. In TCRdb, the 5' RACE reads were re-called with MiXCR into one record per CDR3 protein. The sample has around 390,000 distinct CDR3 sequences; 16% are singletons. Sequencing input: PBMCs or a T cell subset sorted from them (not recorded which). The receptor set was obtained from a man younger than 35 who had mild COVID-19 (a few samples of this study predate the infection). Cell type and time point are not known.

The chain couples TRBV7-3 to TRBJ2-5, with 7 bases that match TRBD1. The trim removed 2 bases at V and 4 bases at J, leaving 4 bases unmatched. The CDR3 runs to 14 residues. CDR1 is SGHTA and CDR2 is FQGTGA in the germline V gene. CDR3 sequence reads: CASSLDRASETQYF. CDR3 nucleotides: TGTGCCAGCAGCTTAGACAGGGCTTCAGAGACCCAGTACTTC.

This clonotype was found a few times. The chain joins TRBV10-3 to TRBJ2-3, with 10 positions matching TRBD2. The germline V gene encodes CDR1 ENHRY and CDR2 SYGVKD. Germline trimming cut 4 bases from V and 5 bases from J; bases unmatched to any gene: 9. The CDR3 is made up of 16 amino acids. The CDR3 nucleotides read TGTGCCATCAGTGTAGGTAGCGGGGGGACCGGAGATACGCAGTATTTT. Its translation: CAISVGSGGTGDTQYF.

This clonotype was observed a few times. This chain joins TRBV7-9 and TRBJ2-3, with no clear D. The V end was cut by 5 bases, the J end by 2 bases, with 17 bases between. Germline assignment: CDR1 SEHNR and CDR2 FQNEAQ (reference sequence). The CDR3 contains 16 residues. The CDR3 spells CASSPPPGRVTDTQYF. The CDR3 coding sequence is TGTGCCAGCAGCCCACCCCCCGGTCGGGTCACAGATACGCAGTATTTT.

V and J are TRBV6-6 and TRBJ1-5; 7 bases match TRBD1. From germline, CDR1 is MNHNY and CDR2 SVGAGI (reference sequence). The J segment lost 7 bases and the V segment lost 6 bases, leaving 6 bases of the junction unmatched. This CDR3 is 13 amino acids long. CDR3: CASSTGAGQPQHF. The CDR3 bases are TGTGCCAGCAGCACAGGGGCCGGGCAGCCCCAGCATTTT.

In its sample, this clonotype was seen a few times. The chain combines TRBV6-2 or TRBV6-3 with TRBJ2-5, with TRBD1 matching over 8 bases. From germline, CDR1 is MNHEY and CDR2 SVGEGT. This CDR3 spans 15 amino acids. The J segment lost 5 bases and the V segment lost 6 bases, leaving 11 bases of the junction unmatched. CDR3 nucleotide sequence: TGTGCCAGCAGGGCTCGACAGGGGACGGTCGAGACCCAGTACTTC. Residues: CASRARQGTVETQYF.

Only a few counts were recorded for this clonotype. V gene TRBV12-3 or TRBV12-4 combines with J gene TRBJ2-3, with 7 nucleotides matching TRBD1. The CDR3 has 15 residues. The trim removed 3 bases at V and 0 bases at J, leaving 3 bases unmatched. Here the CDR3 DNA reads TGTGCCAGCAGTTTTGAGGGACAGAGCACAGATACGCAGTATTTT. It encodes CASSFEGQSTDTQYF.

This clonotype was recorded a few times. The V gene is TRBV4-2, the J gene TRBJ1-6; no definite D call. Germline assignment: CDR1 LGHNA and CDR2 YNFKEQ. CDR3 length: 14 amino acids. The V gene lost 4 bases and the J gene lost 6 bases, with 10 bases spanning the gap. The chain's CDR3 is CASSPRRINSPLHF. Written as DNA, the CDR3 is TGTGCCAGCAGCCCTCGACGGATTAATTCACCCCTCCACTTT.

This clonotype has just a few counts. This chain links TRBV4-1 with TRBJ2-2; 11 bases line up with TRBD1. The J segment lost 10 bases and the V segment lost 3 bases, leaving 16 bases of the junction unmatched. The CDR3 has 18 residues. Germline V gene sequence: CDR1 MGHRA, CDR2 YSYEKL. The CDR3 region is CASSHGALRDRGFVELFF. For the CDR3, the DNA is TGCGCCAGCAGCCATGGGGCGCTCCGGGACAGGGGGTTTGTGGAGCTGTTTTTT.

V is TRBV6-1 and J is TRBJ1-2, with 7 bases identical to TRBD1. The CDR3 loop spans 14 amino acids. In germline, CDR1 is MNHNS, CDR2 SASEGT. Trimming at V came to 7 bases and at J to 5 bases, leaving 10 bases not matched to a gene. The CDR3 loop reads CASIETGRGYGYTF. DNA of the CDR3: TGTGCCAGCATAGAGACAGGGAGGGGGTATGGCTACACCTTC.

This clonotype was seen a handful of times. The rearrangement uses TRBV4-1 and TRBJ1-5, with D tentatively TRBD1 (6 bases). V was pared by 0 bases and J by 7 bases, with 13 bases between. Germline CDR1 is MGHRA and CDR2 is YSYEKL. This CDR3 is 15 amino acids long. DNA of the CDR3: TGCGCCAGCAGCCAAGATCAGGGGAAGGGACAGCCCCAGCATTTT. It translates to CASSQDQGKGQPQHF.

This clonotype was counted many times. This chain connects TRBV9 to TRBJ1-1; no reliable D call. V was pared by 0 bases and J by 3 bases, with 6 bases between. The CDR3 sequence is 13 residues long. Germline CDR1 reads SGDLS; CDR2 reads YYNGEE. CDR3 in DNA: TGTGCCAGCAGCGTAGGCGGGTACACTGAAGCTTTCTTT. Protein sequence: CASSVGGYTEAFF.

The DNA of the CDR3 is TGCGCCAGCAGCTGGCTACAGGGGGCCACTGAAGCTTTCTTT. It translates to CASSWLQGATEAFF. This sequence joins TRBV5-1 and TRBJ1-1, with 9 bases matching TRBD1. V lost 3 bases and J lost 4; bases outside the gene matches: 4. Germline CDR1 and CDR2: SGHRS and YFSETQ. The CDR3 runs to 14 residues. Based on the CDR3 plus reference TRBV5-1 and TRBJ1-1, the full variable domain is KAGVTQTPRYLIKTRGQQVTLSCSPISGHRSVSWYQQTPGQGLQFLFEYFSETQRNKGNFPGRFSGRQFSNSRSEMNVSTLELGDSALYLCASSWLQGATEAFFGQGTRLTVV.

This clonotype was seen ten or more times. The chain links TRBV5-6 to TRBJ2-2; D is uncertain. V was pared by 0 bases and J by 2 bases, with 11 bases between. This CDR3 is 16 amino acids long. Germline V gene lookup returns CDR1 SGHDT and CDR2 YYEEEE. The CDR3 loop reads CASSLGPPSNTGELFF. CDR3 coding DNA: TGTGCCAGCAGCTTGGGTCCCCCCAGCAACACCGGGGAGCTGTTTTTT. The full variable domain, its missing parts supplied by reference TRBV5-6 and TRBJ2-2, is DAGVTQSPTHLIKTRGQQVTLRCSPKSGHDTVSWYQQALGQGPQFIFQYYEEEERQRGNFPDRFSGHQFPNYSSELNVNALLLGDSALYLCASSLGPPSNTGELFFGEGSRLTVL.

This clonotype was found a few times. The chain couples TRBV28 to TRBJ2-1, with D hard to call. The length of the CDR3 is 14 residues. The V end lost 2 bases, the J end lost 7 bases, and 12 bases lay between the germline ends. Looked up from germline, CDR1 is MDHEN and CDR2 is SYDVKM. The CDR3 sequence is CASSLSAPPNEQFF. CDR3 bases: TGTGCCAGCAGTTTAAGCGCCCCCCCTAATGAGCAGTTCTTC. The variable domain in full, with the rest retrieved from reference TRBV28 and TRBJ2-1, is DVKVTQSSRYLVKRTGEKVFLECVQDMDHENMFWYRQDPGLGLRLIYFSYDVKMKEKGDIPEGYSVSREKKERFSLILESASTNQTSMYLCASSLSAPPNEQFFGPGTRLTVL.

V is TRBV6-5 and J is TRBJ1-1; D is unresolved. Trimming took off 4 bases at V and 5 bases at J, with 11 bases between the two ends. Germline CDR1 is MNHEY and CDR2 is SVGAGI. The CDR3 spans 13 residues. Here the CDR3 DNA reads TGTGCCAGCAGTTTGGGGAGTTGGACTGAAGCTTTCTTT. It specifies CASSLGSWTEAFF.

The V and J genes are TRBV2 and TRBJ1-2; D uncertain. Looked up from germline, CDR1 is SNHLY and CDR2 is FYNNEI. V was trimmed by 7 bases and J by 8 bases, leaving 2 bases between them. This CDR3 contains 8 residues. The CDR3 sequence: CASKGYTF. CDR3 DNA sequence: TGTGCCAGCAAAGGCTACACCTTC.

The chain combines TRBV20-1 with TRBJ2-3; TRBD2 aligns across 8 bases. V lost 0 bases to trimming and J lost 0 bases; unmatched junction nucleotides: 8. The CDR3 is 17 amino acids. The germline CDR1 and CDR2 sequences are DFQATT and SNEGSKA (reference sequence). The CDR3 protein is CSARDITSGTSTDTQYF. The CDR3 DNA follows: TGCAGTGCTAGAGATATTACTAGCGGAACTAGCACAGATACGCAGTATTTT.

This chain joins TRBV10-3 and TRBJ2-1; the D gene is possibly TRBD2 (6 bases). The germline V gene has CDR1 ENHRY and CDR2 SYGVKD. The CDR3 consists of 13 residues. V was pared by 6 bases and J by 5 bases, with 11 bases between. The CDR3 spells CAIRRGLDNEQFF. Here the CDR3 DNA reads TGTGCCATCAGGAGGGGACTGGACAATGAGCAGTTCTTC.

This chain uses TRBV5-1 with TRBJ2-1, with a weak D call TRBD2 (5 bases). V dropped 3 bases and J dropped 9 bases, with 10 bases sitting between them. Germline V gene lookup returns CDR1 SGHRS and CDR2 YFSETQ. The CDR3 covers 12 residues. Written as DNA, the CDR3 is TGCGCCAGCAGCTGGGCAGAGGGTGAGCAGTTCTTC. The encoded protein is CASSWAEGEQFF. The variable domain in full, with the rest retrieved from reference TRBV5-1 and TRBJ2-1, is KAGVTQTPRYLIKTRGQQVTLSCSPISGHRSVSWYQQTPGQGLQFLFEYFSETQRNKGNFPGRFSGRQFSNSRSEMNVSTLELGDSALYLCASSWAEGEQFFGPGTRLTVL.

The J gene is TRBJ1-1, the V gene TRBV4-1; D ambiguous. This CDR3 contains 16 residues. Trimming cost V 6 bases and J 1 base, with 18 bases left between them. The germline CDR1 and CDR2 sequences are MGHRA and YSYEKL. The CDR3 here is CASRRTFSTRNTEAFF. The CDR3 DNA reads TGCGCCAGCAGGCGGACTTTTAGTACGAGGAACACTGAAGCTTTCTTT.

This chain links TRBV12-3 or TRBV12-4 with TRBJ2-1, with D uncertain. Trimming took off 5 bases at V and 6 bases at J, with 11 bases between the two ends. The CDR3 spans 13 residues. The CDR3 DNA is TGTGCCAGCAGTAGGGATCAGTTCAATGAGCAGTTCTTC. This gives the protein CASSRDQFNEQFF.

This clonotype came up a few times. The CDR3 loop reads CASSLGQGAIYEQYV. The CDR3, as DNA: TGTGCCAGCAGTTTAGGACAGGGGGCGATCTACGAGCAGTACGTC. This rearrangement joins TRBV12-3 or TRBV12-4 to TRBJ2-7; 10 positions agree with TRBD1. V gave up 1 base and J gave up 3 bases; unmatched junction bases: 3. The CDR3 runs 15 residues.

The chain links TRBV28 to TRBJ2-7; 8 bases are a match to TRBD1. The junction had 5 bases not matched to a gene; V was cut back by 4 bases and J by 3 bases. The CDR3 length is 14 residues. CDR1 is MDHEN, CDR2 SYDVKM, per germline. The CDR3 protein is CASSSETGGYEQYV. The CDR3 coding sequence is TGTGCCAGCAGTTCAGAAACAGGGGGCTACGAGCAGTACGTC.

This clonotype appeared a few times. This chain uses TRBV2 with TRBJ2-7, with D tentatively TRBD1 (6 bases). CDR1 and CDR2 (germline): SNHLY, FYNNEI. Trimming pared 8 bases from V and 3 bases from J, leaving 17 bases between. This CDR3 has 14 amino acids. Here the CDR3 reads CASWELGQIYEQYF. The CDR3 DNA reads TGTGCCAGCTGGGAACTGGGACAAATCTACGAGCAGTACTTC.

The table lists this clonotype with a few counts. This chain uses TRBV7-3 with TRBJ2-1; possibly TRBD2 for D (6 bases). Germline lookup yields CDR1 SGHTA and CDR2 FQGTGA. The CDR3 length is 16 residues. Between the trimmed V and J ends, which lost 3 bases and 0 bases, there was a span of 12 bases. The CDR3 loop is CASSLRGPSSYNEQFF. In DNA, the CDR3 is TGTGCCAGCAGCTTGCGGGGCCCGAGCTCCTACAATGAGCAGTTCTTC.

This clonotype was counted only a few times. The chain uses TRBV6-1 and TRBJ2-3, with TRBD2 matching over 7 bases. With V trimmed by 8 bases and J by 4 bases, 9 bases remained unmatched. CDR3 length: 14 residues. Per germline, CDR1 MNHNS and CDR2 SASEGT. The DNA for the CDR3 is TGTGCCAGCGGGAGCGGGGATACCGCAGATACGCAGTATTTT. This gives the protein CASGSGDTADTQYF.

This clonotype was seen only once. This chain uses TRBV5-1 with TRBJ2-3; 13 nucleotides agree with TRBD2. The CDR3 spans 15 residues. CDR1 is SGHRS and CDR2 is YFSETQ in the germline V gene. After removal of 2 bases from V and 9 bases from J, the junction contained 6 bases not matched to a gene. In DNA, the CDR3 is TGCGCCAGCAGCTTACTAGCGGGGGGGCAGGGCACGCAGTATTTT. This codes for CASSLLAGGQGTQYF.